This T cell receptor (beta chain) emerged from a study of read filtering for tumor transcriptome and immune sequencing. Study summary: Mean patient age was approximately 71 years, range about 45 to 85; 17 male, about 15 female. R-ISS stage counts were under 10 for I, around 17 for II, about seven for III. After DNase treatment, RNA was made into whole-transcriptome libraries.

This clonotype came up many times. No antigen is known for it. Broader study findings: The CD138-negative fraction was mixed bone marrow immune cells, not pure T cells.

Molecular barcoded adaptors covering alpha/delta and beta/gamma chains were used on roughly 400 ng RNA. MiXCR was run by TCRdb on the reads, yielding one entry per CDR3 protein. The repertoire holds some 80,000 distinct CDR3 sequences, with roughly an eighth as singletons. Sequencing was done on a sample of a population of CD138-negative cells sorted from bone marrow. The TCR originated in a donor aged 40 or over with multiple myeloma.

DNA of the CDR3: TGTGCCAGCAGTTCTCAATCAGATACGCAGTATTTT. The encoded protein is CASSSQSDTQYF. This chain links TRBV2 with TRBJ2-3; D ambiguous. The V and J ends lost 5 bases and 4 bases respectively, with 7 bases between them. Germline V gives CDR1 SNHLY, CDR2 FYNNEI. The CDR3 has 12 amino acids.